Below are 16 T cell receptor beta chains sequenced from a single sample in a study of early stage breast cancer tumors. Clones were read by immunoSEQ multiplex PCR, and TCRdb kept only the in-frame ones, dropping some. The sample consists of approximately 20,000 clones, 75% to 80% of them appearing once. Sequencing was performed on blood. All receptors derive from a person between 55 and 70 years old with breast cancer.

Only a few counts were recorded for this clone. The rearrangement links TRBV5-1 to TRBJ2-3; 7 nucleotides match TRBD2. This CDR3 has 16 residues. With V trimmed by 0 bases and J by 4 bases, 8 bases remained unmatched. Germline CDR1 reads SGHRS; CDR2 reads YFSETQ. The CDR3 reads CASSLGGLLYADTQYF. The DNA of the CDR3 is TGCGCCAGCAGCTTGGGGGGACTACTCTACGCAGATACGCAGTATTTT.

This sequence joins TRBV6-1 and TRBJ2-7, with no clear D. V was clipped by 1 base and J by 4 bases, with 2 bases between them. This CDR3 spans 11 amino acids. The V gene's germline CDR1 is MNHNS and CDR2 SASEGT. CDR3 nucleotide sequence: TGTGCCAGCAGTGAAGGGTACGAGCAGTACTTC. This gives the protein CASSEGYEQYF.

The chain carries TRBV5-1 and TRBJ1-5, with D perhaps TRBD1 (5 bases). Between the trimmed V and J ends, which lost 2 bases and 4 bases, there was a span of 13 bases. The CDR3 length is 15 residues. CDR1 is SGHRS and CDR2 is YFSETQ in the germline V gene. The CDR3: CASSLGDSQNQPQHF. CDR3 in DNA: TGCGCCAGCAGCTTAGGAGACAGTCAAAATCAGCCCCAGCATTTT. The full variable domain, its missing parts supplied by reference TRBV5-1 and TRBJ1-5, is KAGVTQTPRYLIKTRGQQVTLSCSPISGHRSVSWYQQTPGQGLQFLFEYFSETQRNKGNFPGRFSGRQFSNSRSEMNVSTLELGDSALYLCASSLGDSQNQPQHFGDGTRLSIL.

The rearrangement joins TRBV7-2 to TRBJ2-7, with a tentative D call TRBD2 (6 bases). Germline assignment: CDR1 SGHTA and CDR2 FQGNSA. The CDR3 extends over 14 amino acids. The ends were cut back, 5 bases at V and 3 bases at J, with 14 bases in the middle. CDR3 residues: CASSQDVAVYEQYF. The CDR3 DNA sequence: TGTGCCAGCAGCCAAGACGTAGCGGTCTACGAGCAGTACTTC.

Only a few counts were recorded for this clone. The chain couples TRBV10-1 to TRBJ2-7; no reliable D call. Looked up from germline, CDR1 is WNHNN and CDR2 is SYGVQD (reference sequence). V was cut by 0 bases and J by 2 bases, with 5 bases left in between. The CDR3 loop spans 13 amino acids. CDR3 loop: CASSESGAYEQYF. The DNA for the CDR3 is TGCGCCAGCAGTGAGTCGGGCGCCTACGAGCAGTACTTC.

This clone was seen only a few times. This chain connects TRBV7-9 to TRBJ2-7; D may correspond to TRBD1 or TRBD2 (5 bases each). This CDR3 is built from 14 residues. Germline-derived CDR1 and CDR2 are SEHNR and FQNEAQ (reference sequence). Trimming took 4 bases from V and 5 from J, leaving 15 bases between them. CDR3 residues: CASSYRDLTHEQYF. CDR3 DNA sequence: TGTGCCAGCAGCTATCGGGACCTTACCCACGAGCAGTACTTC.

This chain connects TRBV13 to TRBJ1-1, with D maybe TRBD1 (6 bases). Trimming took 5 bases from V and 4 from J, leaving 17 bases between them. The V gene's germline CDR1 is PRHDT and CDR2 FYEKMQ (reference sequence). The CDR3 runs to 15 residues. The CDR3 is CASSPEGGEFTEAFF. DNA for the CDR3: TGTGCCAGCAGCCCGGAGGGGGGCGAGTTCACTGAAGCTTTCTTT. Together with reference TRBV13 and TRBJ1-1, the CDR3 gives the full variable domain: AAGVIQSPRHLIKEKRETATLKCYPIPRHDTVYWYQQGPGQDPQFLISFYEKMQSDKGSIPDRFSAQQFSDYHSELNMSSLELGDSALYFCASSPEGGEFTEAFFGQGTRLTVV.

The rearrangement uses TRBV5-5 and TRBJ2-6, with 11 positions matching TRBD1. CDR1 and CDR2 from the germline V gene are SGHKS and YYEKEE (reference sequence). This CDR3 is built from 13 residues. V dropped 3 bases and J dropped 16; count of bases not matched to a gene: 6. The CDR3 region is CASSWTGGDLLTF. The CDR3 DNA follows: TGTGCCAGCAGCTGGACAGGGGGCGATTTACTGACTTTC.

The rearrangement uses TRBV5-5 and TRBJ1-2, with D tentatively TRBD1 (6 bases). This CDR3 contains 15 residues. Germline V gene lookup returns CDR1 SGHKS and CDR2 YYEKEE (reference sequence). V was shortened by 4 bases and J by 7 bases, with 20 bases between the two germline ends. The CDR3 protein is CASSLVVVTGTGYTF. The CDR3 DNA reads TGTGCCAGCAGCCTCGTTGTAGTAACAGGGACTGGCTACACCTTC.

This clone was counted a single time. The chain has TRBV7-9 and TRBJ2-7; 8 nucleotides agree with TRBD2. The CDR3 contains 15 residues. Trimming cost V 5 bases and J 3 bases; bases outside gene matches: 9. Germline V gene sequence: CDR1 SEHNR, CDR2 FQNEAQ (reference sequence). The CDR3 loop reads CASSGYSGNYYEQYF. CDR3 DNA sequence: TGTGCCAGCAGCGGATATAGCGGGAATTACTACGAGCAGTACTTC. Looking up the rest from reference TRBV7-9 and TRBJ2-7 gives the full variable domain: DTGVSQNPRHKITKRGQNVTFRCDPISEHNRLYWYRQTLGQGPEFLTYFQNEAQLEKSRLLSDRFSAERPKGSFSTLEIQRTEQGDSAMYLCASSGYSGNYYEQYFGPGTRLTVT.

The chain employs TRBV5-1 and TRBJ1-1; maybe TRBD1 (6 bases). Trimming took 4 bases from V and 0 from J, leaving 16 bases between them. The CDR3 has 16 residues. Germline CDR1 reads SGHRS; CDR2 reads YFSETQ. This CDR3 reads CASSPDPGTLNTEAFF. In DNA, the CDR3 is TGCGCCAGCAGCCCGGACCCCGGGACATTGAACACTGAAGCTTTCTTT.

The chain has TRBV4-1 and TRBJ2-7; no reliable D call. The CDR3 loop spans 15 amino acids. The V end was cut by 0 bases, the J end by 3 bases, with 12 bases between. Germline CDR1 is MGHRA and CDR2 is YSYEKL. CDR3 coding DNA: TGCGCCAGCAGCCAAGAACTCGAAGGGTTCTACGAGCAGTACTTC. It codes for CASSQELEGFYEQYF.

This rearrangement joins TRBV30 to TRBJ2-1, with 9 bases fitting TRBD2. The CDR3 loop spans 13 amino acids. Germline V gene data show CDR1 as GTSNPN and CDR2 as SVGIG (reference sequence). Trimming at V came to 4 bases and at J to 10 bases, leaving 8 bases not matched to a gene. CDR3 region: CAWTRTSAREQFF. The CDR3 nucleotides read TGTGCCTGGACCCGGACTAGCGCTCGGGAGCAGTTCTTC.

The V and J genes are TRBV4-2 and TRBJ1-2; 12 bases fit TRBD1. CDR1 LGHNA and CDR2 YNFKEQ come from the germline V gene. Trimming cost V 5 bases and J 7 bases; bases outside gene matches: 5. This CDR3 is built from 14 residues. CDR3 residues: CASSDRDRGLGYTF. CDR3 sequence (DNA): TGTGCCAGCAGCGACCGGGACAGGGGGCTTGGCTACACCTTC.

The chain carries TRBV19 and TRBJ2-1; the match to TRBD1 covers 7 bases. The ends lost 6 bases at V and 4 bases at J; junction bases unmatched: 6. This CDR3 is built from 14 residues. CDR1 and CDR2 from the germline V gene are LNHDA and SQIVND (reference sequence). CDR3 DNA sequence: TGTGCCAGTAGCCGGACAGGTGGATACAATGAGCAGTTCTTC. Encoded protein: CASSRTGGYNEQFF. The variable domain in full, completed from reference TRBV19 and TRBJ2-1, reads DGGITQSPKYLFRKEGQNVTLSCEQNLNHDAMYWYRQDPGQGLRLIYYSQIVNDFQKGDIAEGYSVSREKKESFPLTVTSAQKNPTAFYLCASSRTGGYNEQFFGPGTRLTVL.

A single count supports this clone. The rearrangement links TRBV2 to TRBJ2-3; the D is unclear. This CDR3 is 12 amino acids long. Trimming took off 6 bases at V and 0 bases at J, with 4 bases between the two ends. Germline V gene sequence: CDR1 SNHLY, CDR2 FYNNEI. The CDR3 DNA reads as TGTGCCAGCAGGAAAAGCACAGATACGCAGTATTTT. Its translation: CASRKSTDTQYF.